This T cell receptor (beta chain) was profiled in a study of long-term antiretroviral therapy in people with HIV. At the survey level, the v3.0 immunoSEQ assay was run. The data were produced by immunoSEQ multiplex PCR, yet TCRdb's version contains in-frame clones alone and is incomplete. The sample consists of tens of thousands of clones, 90% to 95% of them appearing once. In germline, CDR1 is SQVTM, CDR2 ANQGSEA. The V and J ends lost 8 bases and 7 bases respectively, with 22 bases between them. This CDR3 is 14 amino acids long. Sequencing used unsorted PBMCs, obtained 4.4 years after starting antiretroviral therapy. The chain is built from TRBV29-1 and TRBJ2-3; D possibly uses TRBD1 or TRBD2 (7 bases each). The clonotype comes from a woman aged 45-65 years with HIV. The CDR3 sequence is CSYRRGDSLNTQYF. The DNA for the CDR3 is TGCAGCTACCGACGGGGGGACAGTTTAAATACGCAGTATTTT.